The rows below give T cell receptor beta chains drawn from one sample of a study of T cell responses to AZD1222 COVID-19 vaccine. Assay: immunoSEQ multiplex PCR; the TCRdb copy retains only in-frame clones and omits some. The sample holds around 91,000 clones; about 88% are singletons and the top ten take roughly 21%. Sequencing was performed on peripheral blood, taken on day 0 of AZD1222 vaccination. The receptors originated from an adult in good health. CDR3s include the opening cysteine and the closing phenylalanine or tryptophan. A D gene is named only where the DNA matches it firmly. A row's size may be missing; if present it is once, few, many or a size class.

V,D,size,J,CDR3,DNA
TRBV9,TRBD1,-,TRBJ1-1,CASSVGQGQETTEAFF,TGTGCCAGCAGCGTAGGACAGGGTCAGGAGACCACTGAAGCTTTCTTT
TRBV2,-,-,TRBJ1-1,CASSVEVMANTEAFF,TGTGCCAGCAGTGTCGAAGTAATGGCTAACACTGAAGCTTTCTTT
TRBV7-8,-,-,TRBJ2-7,CASSLVLWVSEQYF,TGTGCCAGCAGCTTAGTTTTGTGGGTCTCCGAGCAGTACTTC
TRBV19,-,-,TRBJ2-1,CASSIPPGGQFF,TGTGCCAGTAGTATCCCTCCGGGGGGCCAGTTCTTC
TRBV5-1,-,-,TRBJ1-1,CASSLRGEAFF,TGCGCCAGCAGCTTAAGGGGTGAAGCTTTCTTT
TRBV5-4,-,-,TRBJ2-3,CASSPSGGGFTDTQYF,TGTGCCAGCAGCCCTTCAGGGGGGGGTTTCACAGATACGCAGTATTTT
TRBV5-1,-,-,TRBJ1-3,CASSLKGGDGNTIYF,TGCGCCAGCAGCTTGAAGGGGGGCGATGGAAACACCATATATTTT
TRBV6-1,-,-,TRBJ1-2,CASSEGGVHNYGYTF,TGTGCCAGCAGTGAAGGCGGCGTACACAACTATGGCTACACCTTC
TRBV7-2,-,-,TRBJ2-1,CASSLTFRSPYNEQFF,TGTGCCAGCAGCTTAACGTTCAGGTCCCCCTACAATGAGCAGTTCTTC
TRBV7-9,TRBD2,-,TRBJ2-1,CASSLLAGDEQFF,TGTGCCAGCAGCTTATTGGCGGGAGATGAGCAGTTCTTC
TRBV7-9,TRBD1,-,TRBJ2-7,CASSFRTGDEQYF,TGTGCCAGCAGCTTTCGAACAGGGGACGAGCAGTACTTC
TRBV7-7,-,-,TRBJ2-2,CASSLAFNTGELFF,TGTGCCAGCAGCTTAGCGTTTAACACCGGGGAGCTGTTTTTT
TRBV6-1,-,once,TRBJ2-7,CASSERGGTEYF,TGTGCCAGCAGTGAACGGGGAGGGACAGAGTACTTC
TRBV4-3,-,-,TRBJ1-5,CASSQDREQPQHF,TGCGCCAGCAGCCAAGATCGGGAACAGCCCCAGCATTTT
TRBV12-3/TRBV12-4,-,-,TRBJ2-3,CASSLSTDTQYF,TGTGCCAGCAGTTTAAGCACAGATACGCAGTATTTT
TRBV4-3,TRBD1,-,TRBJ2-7,CASSQDTRTGTYEQYF,TGCGCCAGCAGCCAAGATACCAGGACAGGGACCTACGAGCAGTACTTC
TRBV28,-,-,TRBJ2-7,CASSLKGYEQYF,TGTGCCAGCAGTTTAAAGGGTTACGAGCAGTACTTC
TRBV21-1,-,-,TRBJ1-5,CASSKGGQGRYSNQPQHF,TGTGCCAGCAGCAAAGGGGGGCAGGGTCGGTATAGCAATCAGCCCCAGCATTTT
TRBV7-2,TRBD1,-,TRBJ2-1,CASSLTGDRRFF,TGTGCCAGCAGCTTAACAGGGGACAGAAGGTTCTTC
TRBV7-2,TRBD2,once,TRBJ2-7,CASSPSSGGLYEQYF,TGTGCCAGCAGCCCGTCTAGCGGGGGGCTATACGAGCAGTACTTC
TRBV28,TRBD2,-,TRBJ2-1,CASSLAGVSYNEQFF,TGTGCCAGCAGCCTAGCGGGAGTGTCCTACAATGAGCAGTTCTTC
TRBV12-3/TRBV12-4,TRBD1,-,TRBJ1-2,CASRPGQGYGYTF,TGTGCCAGCAGACCGGGACAGGGATATGGCTACACCTTC
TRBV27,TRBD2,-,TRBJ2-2,CASSPRPPGLDTGELFF,TGTGCCAGCAGCCCTCGCCCGCCGGGACTAGACACCGGGGAGCTGTTTTTT
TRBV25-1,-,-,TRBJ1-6,CASKGHYLSSYNSPLHF,TGTGCCAGCAAGGGACACTACCTGAGCTCCTATAATTCACCCCTCCACTTT
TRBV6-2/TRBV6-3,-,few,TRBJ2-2,CASSPGIAPGELFF,TGTGCCAGCAGCCCCGGGATTGCACCCGGGGAGCTGTTTTTT
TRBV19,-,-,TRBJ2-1,CASSIGQNNEQFF,TGTGCCAGTAGTATTGGGCAGAACAATGAGCAGTTCTTC
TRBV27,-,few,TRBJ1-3,CASSLDGFSGNTIYF,TGTGCCAGCAGTTTAGACGGCTTCTCTGGAAACACCATATATTTT
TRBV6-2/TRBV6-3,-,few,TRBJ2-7,CASSYGNYEQYF,TGTGCCAGCAGTTATGGCAACTACGAGCAGTACTTC
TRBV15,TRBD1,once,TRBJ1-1,CATSRAGQGGKAFF,TGTGCCACCAGCAGAGCCGGACAGGGAGGGAAAGCTTTCTTT
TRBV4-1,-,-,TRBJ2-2,CASTRGAGTGELFF,TGCGCCAGCACTCGGGGCGCGGGCACCGGGGAGCTGTTTTTT
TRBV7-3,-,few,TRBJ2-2,CASSLMGTSGELFF,TGTGCCAGCAGCTTAATGGGAACGTCCGGGGAGCTGTTTTTT
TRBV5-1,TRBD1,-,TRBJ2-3,CASSTGALAQYF,TGCGCCAGCAGTACAGGGGCCTTGGCGCAGTATTTT
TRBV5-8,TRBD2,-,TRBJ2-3,CASSSLAGQDTQYF,TGTGCCAGCAGCTCGCTAGCGGGGCAGGATACGCAGTATTTT
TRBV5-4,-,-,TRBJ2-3,CASSSGGHTDTQYF,TGTGCCAGCAGCTCGGGGGGACACACAGATACGCAGTATTTT
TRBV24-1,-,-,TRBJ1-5,CATSELMTDGNQPQHF,TGTGCCACCAGTGAGCTGATGACAGACGGCAATCAGCCCCAGCATTTT
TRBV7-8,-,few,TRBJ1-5,CASSPKGQGNQPQHF,TGTGCCAGCAGCCCCAAAGGGCAGGGCAATCAGCCCCAGCATTTT
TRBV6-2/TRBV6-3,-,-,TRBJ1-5,CASSRGRQPQHF,TGTGCCAGCAGTCGAGGACGTCAGCCCCAGCATTTT
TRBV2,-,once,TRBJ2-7,CASSEQSGRYEQYF,TGTGCCAGCAGTGAACAGTCAGGCCGGTACGAGCAGTACTTC
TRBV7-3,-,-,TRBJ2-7,CASSLNGSGEQYF,TGTGCCAGCAGCTTAAACGGGAGCGGCGAGCAGTACTTC
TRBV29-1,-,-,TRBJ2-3,CSARLTDTQYF,TGCAGCGCCAGACTTACAGATACGCAGTATTTT